This T cell receptor beta chain was recorded in a study of OX40 agonist ivuxolimab in advanced cancers. Regarding the study in general: Ivuxolimab, which targeted the costimulatory receptor OX40 (CD134), was an agonistic, fully human IgG2 monoclonal antibody. Peripheral TCRbeta sequencing was intended to test whether TCR sequence diversity was altered and clonal T-cell expansion was caused by ivuxolimab. The paper reports the monotherapy dose-escalation portion (N = 52 patients) of the phase I ivuxolimab trial. Among the roughly 50 dose-escalation patients, about 19 had hepatocellular carcinoma, around 15 melanoma, 9 renal cell carcinoma and 9 head and neck cancer. The dose-escalation cohort was about 87% male with a mean age of 60 years, ranging from roughly 23 to 80. Three dose-escalation patients achieved partial responses, one with hepatocellular carcinoma and two with cutaneous melanoma. Prior anti-PD-1, anti-PD-L1 or anti-CTLA-4 therapy was permitted, and roughly two fifths of dose-escalation patients had received checkpoint inhibitors. Intravenous ivuxolimab was administered to patients every 2 weeks at six dose levels: 0.01, 0.1, 0.3, 1.5, 3 and 10 mg/kg.

The full study reports these points: The antigen specificity of the peripheral T cells that underwent clonal expansion was not determined. At doses of 0.1 to 3.0 mg/kg, clonal expansion of both CD4+ and CD8+ blood T cells was observed from baseline to week 6. Low levels of normalized T-cell clonal expansion were also seen in some patients who did not respond. In the 0.1-3.0 mg/kg groups, partial responders had among the lowest normalized peripheral clonal expansion, particularly in CD8+ T cells. After ivuxolimab, CD8+ T cells had more expanded clones than CD4+ T cells on average.

Genomic DNA was isolated from the sorted cells so that the TCRbeta CDR3 region could be sequenced. TCRbeta CDR3 regions were sequenced using the immunoSEQ Assay. TCRdb mirrors the immuneACCESS table, restricted to in-frame sequences. Some clones are absent from its copies; in checked studies, under half trace to an unresolved V gene, and the reason for the others is unknown. The sample contains 45,000 to 60,000 clones, roughly 80% of them found a single time. The ten most abundant clones make up approximately 22% of the sample. At least ten counts were recorded for this clone. The specificity of this receptor is unknown. It has no much larger one-base neighbor in the sample; base qualities were not kept. The cysteine opens and the phenylalanine closes a CDR3 of 17 amino acids. Only CDR3 DNA is held: 51 bases, read in frame from base 1. Per the germline V gene (reference sequence), MNHEY is the CDR1 and SMNVEV is the CDR2. For this chain, trimming is 5 bases at the V end and 3 bases at the J end, and the number of junction bases without a gene match is 10.

Patients with a history of autoimmune disease or receiving systemic immunosuppression were excluded from the trial. Peripheral blood for TCR sequencing was drawn from every dose cohort at baseline, at cycle 4 day 1 and at cycle 7 day 1. Samples were obtained from an open-label, multicenter, first-in-human phase I dose-escalation trial of ivuxolimab. Adults with locally advanced or metastatic head and neck squamous cell, hepatocellular, melanoma or renal cell carcinoma were enrolled in the trial. Before TCR sequencing, CD4+ T cells and CD8+ T cells from peripheral blood were sorted into separate populations.

The rearrangement joined TRBV27 to TRBJ1-4; TRBD1 agrees with 9 junctional bases. This sequence originates from an adult with an advanced solid tumor such as melanoma, head and neck, liver or kidney cancer. Sequenced here: CD4+ or CD8+ T cells sorted from blood, sampled in a trial of the OX40 agonist ivuxolimab. In nucleotide form, the sequence is TGTGCCAGCAGTCCGCGGACAGGGGAGTTCTCTAATGAAAAACTGTTTTTT. Its protein product is CASSPRTGEFSNEKLFF.